This T cell receptor beta chain was observed in a study of regulatory T cells in long-lasting Graves disease. This CDR3 is built from 13 residues. The V end lost 0 bases, the J end lost 6 bases, and 5 bases lay between the germline ends. The germline CDR1 and CDR2 sequences are SNHLY and FYNNEI. Time point given: persistent/refractory GD, antithyroid drugs over 5 years with positive TRAb. Preparation of the TCR library used RNA extracted from PBMCs. Construction of TCR beta libraries relied on iRepertoire HTBI primers and on Arm-PCR targeting CDR3 regions. TCRdb passed the multiplex PCR reads through MiXCR, listing each CDR3 protein once. The sample yields approximately 360,000 distinct CDR3 sequences, approximately 25% seen once. This clonotype appeared many times.

The sequencing here drew on peripheral blood mononuclear cells (PBMCs), taken when the disease was refractory, from a patient treated with antithyroid drugs. This sequence was found in a middle-aged woman with Graves disease. The chain employs TRBV2 and TRBJ2-2, with D uncertain. CDR3 protein: CASSEAKAGELFF. CDR3 DNA sequence: TGTGCCAGCAGTGAAGCGAAAGCCGGGGAGCTGTTTTTT. The whole variable domain, filled in from reference TRBV2 and TRBJ2-2, reads EPEVTQTPSHQVTQMGQEVILRCVPISNHLYFYWYRQILGQKVEFLVSFYNNEISEKSEIFDDQFSVERPDGSNFTLKIRSTKLEDSAMYFCASSEAKAGELFFGEGSRLTVL.